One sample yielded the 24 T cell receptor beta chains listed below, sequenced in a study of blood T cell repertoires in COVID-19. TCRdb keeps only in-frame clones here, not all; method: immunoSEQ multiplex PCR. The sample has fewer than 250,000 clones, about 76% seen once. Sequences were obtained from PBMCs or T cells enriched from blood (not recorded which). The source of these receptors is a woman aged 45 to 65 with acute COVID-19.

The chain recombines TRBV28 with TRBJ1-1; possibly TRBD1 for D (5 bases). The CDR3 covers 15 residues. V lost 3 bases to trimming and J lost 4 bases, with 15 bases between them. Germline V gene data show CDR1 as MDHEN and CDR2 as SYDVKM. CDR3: CASSLGRARGTEAFF. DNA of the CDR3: TGTGCCAGCAGTTTGGGGAGGGCAAGGGGCACTGAAGCTTTCTTT.

The CDR3 region has the DNA TGTGCCAGCAGCTACAGGGACAGCCGACTTTCTGGAAACACCATATATTTT. It codes for CASSYRDSRLSGNTIYF. V and J are TRBV9 and TRBJ1-3; 7 bases agree with TRBD1. Germline CDR1 SGDLS, CDR2 YYNGEE. This CDR3 has 17 amino acids. J lost 1 base, V lost 4 bases, and 11 bases had no gene match.

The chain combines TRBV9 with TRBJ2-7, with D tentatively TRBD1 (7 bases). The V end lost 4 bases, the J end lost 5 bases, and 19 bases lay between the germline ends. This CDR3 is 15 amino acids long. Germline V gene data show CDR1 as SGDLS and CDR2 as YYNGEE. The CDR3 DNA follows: TGTGCCAGCAGCTCCCAGGGGGGCATGGTCCACGAGCAGTACTTC. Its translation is CASSSQGGMVHEQYF.

CDR3 nucleotide sequence: TGTGCCAGCAGGGCCGTCGGACACGCAACTAATGAAAAACTGTTTTTT. It translates to CASRAVGHATNEKLFF. V is TRBV28 and J is TRBJ1-4; D is perhaps TRBD1 (5 bases). Between the trimmed V and J ends, which lost 6 bases and 0 bases, there was a span of 14 bases. Germline V CDR1 and CDR2: MDHEN, SYDVKM. CDR3 length: 16 amino acids.

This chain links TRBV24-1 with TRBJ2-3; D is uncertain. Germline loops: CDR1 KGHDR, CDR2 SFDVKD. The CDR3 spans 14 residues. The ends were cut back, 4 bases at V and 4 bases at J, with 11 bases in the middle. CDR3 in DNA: TGTGCCACCAGTGAAAACGTGGTAGCAGATACGCAGTATTTT. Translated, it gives CATSENVVADTQYF.

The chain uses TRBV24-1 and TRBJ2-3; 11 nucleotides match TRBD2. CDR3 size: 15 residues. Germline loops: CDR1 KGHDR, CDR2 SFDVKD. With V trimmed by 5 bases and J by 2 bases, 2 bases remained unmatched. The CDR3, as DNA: TGTGCCACCAGTGTAGCGGGGGGGCCCACAGATACGCAGTATTTT. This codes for CATSVAGGPTDTQYF.

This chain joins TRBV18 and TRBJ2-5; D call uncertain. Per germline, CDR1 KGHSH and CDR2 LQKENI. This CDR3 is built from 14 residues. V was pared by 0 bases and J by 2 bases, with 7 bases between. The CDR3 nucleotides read TGTGCCAGCTCACCACCTCGAGGTCAAGAGACCCAGTACTTC. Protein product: CASSPPRGQETQYF.

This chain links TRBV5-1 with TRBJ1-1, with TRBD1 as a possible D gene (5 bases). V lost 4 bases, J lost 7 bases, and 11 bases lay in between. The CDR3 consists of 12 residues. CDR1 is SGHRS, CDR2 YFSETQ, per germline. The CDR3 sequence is CASSPRGGEAFF. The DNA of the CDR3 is TGCGCCAGCAGCCCTCGGGGGGGTGAAGCTTTCTTT.

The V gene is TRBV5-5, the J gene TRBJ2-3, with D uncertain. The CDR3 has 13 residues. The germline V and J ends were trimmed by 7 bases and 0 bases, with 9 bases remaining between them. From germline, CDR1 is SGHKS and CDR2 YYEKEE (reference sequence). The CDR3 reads CASSARSTDTQYF. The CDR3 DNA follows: TGTGCCAGCTCAGCTAGAAGCACAGATACGCAGTATTTT.

The CDR3 is CASSLGLAGPYGYTF. The CDR3 DNA reads as TGTGCCAGCAGTTTAGGGCTGGCGGGGCCCTATGGCTACACCTTC. The chain uses TRBV28 and TRBJ1-2; possible D gene TRBD1, 5 bases. CDR1 is MDHEN and CDR2 is SYDVKM in the germline V gene. Deletions cut 2 bases from V and 4 bases from J, with 14 bases between. This CDR3 is built from 15 residues.

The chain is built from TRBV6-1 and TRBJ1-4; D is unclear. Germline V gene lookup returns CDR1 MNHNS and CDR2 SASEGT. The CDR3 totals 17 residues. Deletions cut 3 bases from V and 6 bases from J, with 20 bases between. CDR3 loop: CASSDTRIIRWDEKLFF. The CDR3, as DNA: TGTGCCAGCAGTGACACGCGGATTATTAGGTGGGATGAAAAACTGTTTTTT.

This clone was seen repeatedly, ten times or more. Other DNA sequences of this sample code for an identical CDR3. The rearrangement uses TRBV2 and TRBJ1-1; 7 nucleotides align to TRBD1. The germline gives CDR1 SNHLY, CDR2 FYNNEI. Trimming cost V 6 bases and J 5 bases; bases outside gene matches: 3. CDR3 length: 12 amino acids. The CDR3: CASSRGRTEAFF. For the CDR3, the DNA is TGTGCCAGCAGCAGGGGGAGGACTGAAGCTTTCTTT.

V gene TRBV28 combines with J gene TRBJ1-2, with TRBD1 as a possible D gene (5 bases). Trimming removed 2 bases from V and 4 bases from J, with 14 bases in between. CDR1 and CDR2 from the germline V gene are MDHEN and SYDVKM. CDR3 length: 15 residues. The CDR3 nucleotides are TGTGCCAGCAGTTTAGCGGGGACCATAGTCTATGGCTACACCTTC. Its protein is CASSLAGTIVYGYTF.

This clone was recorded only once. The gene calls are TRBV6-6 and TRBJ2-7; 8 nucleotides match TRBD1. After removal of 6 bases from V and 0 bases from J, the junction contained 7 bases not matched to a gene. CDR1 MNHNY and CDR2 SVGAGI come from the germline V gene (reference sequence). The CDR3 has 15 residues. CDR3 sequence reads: CASRRGQEPSYEQYF. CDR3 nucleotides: TGTGCCAGCAGGAGGGGACAGGAACCCTCCTACGAGCAGTACTTC.

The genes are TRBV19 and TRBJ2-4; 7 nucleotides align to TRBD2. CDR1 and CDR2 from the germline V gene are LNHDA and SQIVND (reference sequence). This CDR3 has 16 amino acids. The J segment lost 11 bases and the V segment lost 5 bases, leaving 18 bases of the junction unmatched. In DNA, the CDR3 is TGTGCCAGTAGTCCCAGCCTTGCAGGGCCGGGGGGATTTCAGTACTTC. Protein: CASSPSLAGPGGFQYF.

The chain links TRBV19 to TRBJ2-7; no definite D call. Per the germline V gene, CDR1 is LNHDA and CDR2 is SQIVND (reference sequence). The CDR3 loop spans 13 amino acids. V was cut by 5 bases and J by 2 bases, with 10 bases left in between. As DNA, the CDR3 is TGTGCCAGTAGTTGGGCAGGAACCTACGAGCAGTACTTC. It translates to CASSWAGTYEQYF. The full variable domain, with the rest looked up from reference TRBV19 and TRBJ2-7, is DGGITQSPKYLFRKEGQNVTLSCEQNLNHDAMYWYRQDPGQGLRLIYYSQIVNDFQKGDIAEGYSVSREKKESFPLTVTSAQKNPTAFYLCASSWAGTYEQYFGPGTRLTVT.

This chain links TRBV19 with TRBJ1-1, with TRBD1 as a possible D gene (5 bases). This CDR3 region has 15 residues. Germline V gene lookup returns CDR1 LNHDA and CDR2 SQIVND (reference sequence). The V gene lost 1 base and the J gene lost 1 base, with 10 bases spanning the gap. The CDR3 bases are TGTGCCAGTAGTATAGGGGGCTGGGGGAACACTGAAGCTTTCTTT. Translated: CASSIGGWGNTEAFF.

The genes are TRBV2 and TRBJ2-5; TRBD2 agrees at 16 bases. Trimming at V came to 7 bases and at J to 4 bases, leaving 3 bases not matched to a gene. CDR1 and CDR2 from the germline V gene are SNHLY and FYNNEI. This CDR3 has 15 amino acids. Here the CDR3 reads CASKGTSGGGETQYF. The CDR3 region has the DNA TGTGCCAGCAAGGGGACTAGCGGGGGGGGAGAGACCCAGTACTTC.

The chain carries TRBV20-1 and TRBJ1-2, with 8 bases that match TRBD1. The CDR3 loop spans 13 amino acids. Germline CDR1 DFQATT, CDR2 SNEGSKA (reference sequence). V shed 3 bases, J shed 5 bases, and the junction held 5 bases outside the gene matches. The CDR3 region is CSASLQGGYGYTF. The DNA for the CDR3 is TGCAGTGCTAGTTTACAGGGGGGGTATGGCTACACCTTC.

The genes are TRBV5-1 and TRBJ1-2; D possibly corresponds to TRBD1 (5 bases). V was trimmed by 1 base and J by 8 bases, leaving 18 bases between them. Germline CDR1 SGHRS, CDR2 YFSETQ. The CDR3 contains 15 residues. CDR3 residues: CASSLQGGIFGGYTF. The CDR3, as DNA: TGCGCCAGCAGCTTGCAGGGCGGGATTTTTGGGGGCTACACCTTC.

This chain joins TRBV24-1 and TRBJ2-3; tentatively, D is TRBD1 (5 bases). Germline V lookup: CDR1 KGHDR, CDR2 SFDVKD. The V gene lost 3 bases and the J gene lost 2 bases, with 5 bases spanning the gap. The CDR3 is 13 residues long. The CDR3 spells CATSDGHTDTQYF. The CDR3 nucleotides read TGTGCCACCAGTGATGGACACACAGATACGCAGTATTTT.

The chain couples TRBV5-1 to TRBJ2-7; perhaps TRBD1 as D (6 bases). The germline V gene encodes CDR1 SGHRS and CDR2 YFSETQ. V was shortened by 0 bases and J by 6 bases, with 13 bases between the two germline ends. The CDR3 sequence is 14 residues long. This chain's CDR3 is CASSLGWTAVEQYF. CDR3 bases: TGCGCCAGCAGCTTGGGGTGGACAGCTGTCGAGCAGTACTTC.

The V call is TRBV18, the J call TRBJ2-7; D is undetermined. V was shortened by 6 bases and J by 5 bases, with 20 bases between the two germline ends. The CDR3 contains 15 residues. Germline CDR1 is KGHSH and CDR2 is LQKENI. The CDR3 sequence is CASSPTPQAPHEQYF. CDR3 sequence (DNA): TGTGCCAGCTCTCCAACCCCCCAGGCCCCCCACGAGCAGTACTTC.

For the CDR3, the DNA is TGTGCCAGCAGTTACTCAGAAAACAGGCAGACCTACGAGCAGTACTTC. This gives the protein CASSYSENRQTYEQYF. The chain links TRBV6-2 or TRBV6-3 to TRBJ2-7; possibly TRBD1 for D (5 bases). The V gene's germline CDR1 is MNHEY and CDR2 SVGEGT. The CDR3 runs to 16 residues. Trimming took off 0 bases at V and 2 bases at J, with 14 bases between the two ends.